The TCR beta chain described here comes from a study of T-cell memory formation after mild COVID-19. Study-level points and caveats: Largely, contracting CD4+ clones fell within CM and EM, and contracting CD8+ clones within EMRA.

This clonotype showed up just a few times. The antigen is not known. The germline CDR1 and CDR2 sequences are ENHRY and SYGVKD. The CDR3 sequence is 15 residues long. Trimming shortened V by 2 bases and J by 0 bases, and 10 bases separated the two germline ends. 5'RACE primed from the constant segment yielded TCR alpha and TCR beta cDNA libraries bearing sample barcodes and UMIs. Each CDR3 protein is one row after TCRdb ran MiXCR on the 5' RACE reads. The sample comprises 450,000 to 650,000 distinct CDR3 sequences, over 15% of which are singletons, and around 12% rests with the top ten. V is TRBV10-3 and J is TRBJ1-2; the D is unclear. Sequenced sample: PBMCs or a T cell subset sorted from them (not recorded which). This TCR derives from an adult woman who had mild COVID-19 (a few samples of this study predate the infection). Cell type and time point are not known. Here the CDR3 DNA reads TGTGCCATCAGTGAGGTCCAGGACCCTAACTATGGCTACACCTTC. It specifies CAISEVQDPNYGYTF.